A selection of T cell receptor beta chains follows, all from one sample in a study of CD8+ T cells in alopecia areata. Sequenced by immunoSEQ multiplex PCR; TCRdb stores in-frame clones only, minus some. Among fewer than 250,000 clones, 50% to 70% were seen once, and the ten largest hold approximately 0.5%. This sample comprised CD4+ T cells sorted from blood, obtained at week 0. Every receptor here comes from a human donor with alopecia areata. CDR3s include the opening cysteine and the closing phenylalanine or tryptophan. D genes are given only for firm matches. Rows give clone size only sometimes, using once, few, many, or a class for an expanded clone.

-	TRBJ2-5	TRBD1	TRBV29-1	TGCAGCGTCCGCTTTGACAGGGACCCCTTGAGGACCCAGTACTTC	CSVRFDRDPLRTQYF
-	TRBJ1-5	TRBD1	TRBV18	TGTGCCAGCTCAATCAAACAGGGGGCCGGCAATCAGCCCCAGCATTTT	CASSIKQGAGNQPQHF
-	TRBJ1-2	-	TRBV18	TGTGCCAGCTCACCTGGTGGACCTACCTATGGCTACACCTTC	CASSPGGPTYGYTF
-	TRBJ1-6	-	TRBV5-1	TGCGCCAGCAGCTTTGCGGGGGGTCCGGATTCACCCCTCCACTTT	CASSFAGGPDSPLHF
-	TRBJ2-5	-	TRBV18	TGTGCCAGCTCACCACGAAGGGAGACCCAGTACTTC	CASSPRRETQYF
-	TRBJ2-6	TRBD1	TRBV29-1	TGCAGCGTCGCTGGTGGACAGGGGGACTCTGGGGCCAACGTCCTGACTTTC	CSVAGGQGDSGANVLTF
-	TRBJ1-2	-	TRBV30	TGTGCCTGGAGGGGGCGCAGGGAATATGGCTACACCTTC	CAWRGRREYGYTF
-	TRBJ1-1	-	TRBV7-9	TGTGCCAGCAGCTTACAGGGAGGCTTAACTGAAGCTTTCTTT	CASSLQGGLTEAFF
-	TRBJ1-1	-	TRBV29-1	TGCAGCGCCCGAAGGAAACTTTCGGGCACTGAAGCTTTCTTT	CSARRKLSGTEAFF
-	TRBJ2-6	-	TRBV27	TGTGCCAGCAGTCCCACCCTCCGGGCAGGACGTGGGGCCAACGTCCTGACTTTC	CASSPTLRAGRGANVLTF
-	TRBJ2-3	TRBD1	TRBV7-7	TGTGCCAGCAGCCCTGTGGGACAGGGAGATACGCAGTATTTT	CASSPVGQGDTQYF
-	TRBJ2-5	-	TRBV29-1	TGCAGCGTTTGTGCTAGCGAGTTCGAAGAGACCCAGTACTTC	CSVCASEFEETQYF
-	TRBJ2-5	-	TRBV29-1	TGCAGCGTTGAGGCGGGACTGGCGGAGACCCAGTACTTC	CSVEAGLAETQYF
few	TRBJ2-2	TRBD1	TRBV6-5	TGTGCCAGCAGCTGGGACAGAACTACCGGGGAGCTGTTTTTT	CASSWDRTTGELFF
-	TRBJ2-1	TRBD2	TRBV5-6	TGTGCCAGCAGCTTTCGGCTAGCGGGAGGTCACAATGAGCAGTTCTTC	CASSFRLAGGHNEQFF
-	TRBJ1-1	-	TRBV29-1	TGCAGCGCTGCCGGACCCGTCGCTTTCTTT	CSAAGPVAFF
-	TRBJ2-7	-	TRBV4-1	TGCGCCAGCAGCCAAACAGGGCCGCTCAACGAGCAGTACTTC	CASSQTGPLNEQYF
few	TRBJ1-1	-	TRBV29-1	TGCAGCGCTCACAGGCTGCTAGGCGGGACTGAAGCTTTCTTT	CSAHRLLGGTEAFF
few	TRBJ1-1	-	TRBV30	TGTGCCTGGAGTGTCCGTGTGGACACTGAAGCTTTCTTT	CAWSVRVDTEAFF
few	TRBJ2-7	-	TRBV14	TGTGCCAGCAGCCCGGACCACTACGAGCAGTACTTC	CASSPDHYEQYF
-	TRBJ1-1	-	TRBV5-1	TGCGCCAGCAGCTTGGATCGGGGCCGGGCTGAAGCTTTCTTT	CASSLDRGRAEAFF
-	TRBJ1-2	TRBD1	TRBV9	TGTGCCAGCAGCGTAGGACAGGGTTTAGACTATGGCTACACCTTC	CASSVGQGLDYGYTF
-	TRBJ1-1	TRBD1	TRBV29-1	TGCAGCGTTGTCCCCGGGACAGGGGGGACTGAAGCTTTCTTT	CSVVPGTGGTEAFF